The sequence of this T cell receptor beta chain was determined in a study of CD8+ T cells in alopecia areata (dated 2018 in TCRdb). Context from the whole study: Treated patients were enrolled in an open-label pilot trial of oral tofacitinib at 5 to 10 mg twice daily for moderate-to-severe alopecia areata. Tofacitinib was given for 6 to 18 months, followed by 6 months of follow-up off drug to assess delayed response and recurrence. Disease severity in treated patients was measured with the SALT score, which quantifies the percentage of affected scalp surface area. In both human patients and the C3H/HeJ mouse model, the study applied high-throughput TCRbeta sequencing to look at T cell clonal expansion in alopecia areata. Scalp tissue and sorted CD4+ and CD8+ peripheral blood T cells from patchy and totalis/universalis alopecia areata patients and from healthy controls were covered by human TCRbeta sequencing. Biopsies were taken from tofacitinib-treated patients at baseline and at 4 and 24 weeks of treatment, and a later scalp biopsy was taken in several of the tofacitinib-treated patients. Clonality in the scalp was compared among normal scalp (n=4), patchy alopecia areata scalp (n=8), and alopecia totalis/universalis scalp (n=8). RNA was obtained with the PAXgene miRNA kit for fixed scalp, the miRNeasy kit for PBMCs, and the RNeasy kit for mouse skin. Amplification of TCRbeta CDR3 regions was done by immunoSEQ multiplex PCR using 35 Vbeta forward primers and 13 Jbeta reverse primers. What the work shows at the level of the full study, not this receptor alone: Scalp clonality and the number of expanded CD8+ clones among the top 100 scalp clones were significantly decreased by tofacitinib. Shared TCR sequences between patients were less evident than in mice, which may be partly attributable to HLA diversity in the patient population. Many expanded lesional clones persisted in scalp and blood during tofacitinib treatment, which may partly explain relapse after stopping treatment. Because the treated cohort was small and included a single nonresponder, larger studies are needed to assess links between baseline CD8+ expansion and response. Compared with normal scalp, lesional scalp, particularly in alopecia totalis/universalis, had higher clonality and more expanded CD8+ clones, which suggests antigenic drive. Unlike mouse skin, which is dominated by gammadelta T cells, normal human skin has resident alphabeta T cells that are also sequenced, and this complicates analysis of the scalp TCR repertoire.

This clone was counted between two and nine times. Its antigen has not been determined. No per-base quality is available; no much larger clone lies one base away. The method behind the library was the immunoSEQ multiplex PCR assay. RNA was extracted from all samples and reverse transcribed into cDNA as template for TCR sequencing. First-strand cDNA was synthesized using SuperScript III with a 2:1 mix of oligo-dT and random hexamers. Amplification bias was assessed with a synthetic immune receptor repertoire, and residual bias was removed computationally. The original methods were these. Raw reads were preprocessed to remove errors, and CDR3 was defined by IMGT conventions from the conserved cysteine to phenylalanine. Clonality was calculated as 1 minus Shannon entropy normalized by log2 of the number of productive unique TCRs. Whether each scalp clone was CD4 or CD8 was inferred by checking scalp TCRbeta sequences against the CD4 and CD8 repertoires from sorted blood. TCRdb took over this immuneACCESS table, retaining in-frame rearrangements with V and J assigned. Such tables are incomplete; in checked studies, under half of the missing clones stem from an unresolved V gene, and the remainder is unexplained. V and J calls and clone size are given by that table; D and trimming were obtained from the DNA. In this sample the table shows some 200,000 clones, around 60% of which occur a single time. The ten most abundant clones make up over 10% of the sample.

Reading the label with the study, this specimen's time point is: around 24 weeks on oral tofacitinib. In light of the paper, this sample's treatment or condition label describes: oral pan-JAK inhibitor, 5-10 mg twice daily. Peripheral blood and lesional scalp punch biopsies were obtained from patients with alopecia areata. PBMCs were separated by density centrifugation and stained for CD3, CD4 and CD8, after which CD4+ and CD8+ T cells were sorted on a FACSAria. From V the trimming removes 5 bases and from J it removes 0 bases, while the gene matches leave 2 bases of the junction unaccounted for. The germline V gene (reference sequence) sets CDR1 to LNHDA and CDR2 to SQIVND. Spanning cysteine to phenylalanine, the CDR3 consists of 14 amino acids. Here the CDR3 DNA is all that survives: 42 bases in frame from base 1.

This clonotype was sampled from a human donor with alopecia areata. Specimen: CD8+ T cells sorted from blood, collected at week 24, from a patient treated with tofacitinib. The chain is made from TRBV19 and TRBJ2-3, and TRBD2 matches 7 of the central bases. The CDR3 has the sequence CASSRGDSTDTQYF. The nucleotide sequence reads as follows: TGTGCCAGTAGTCGGGGGGATAGCACAGATACGCAGTATTTT.